This T cell receptor (beta chain) was captured by sequencing in a study of T cell responses to AZD1222 COVID-19 vaccine. The CDR3 totals 17 residues. CDR1 SGHKS and CDR2 YYEKEE come from the germline V gene (reference sequence). The V segment lost 6 bases and the J segment 0 bases; nucleotides outside the gene matches: 13. Some clones are missing from TCRdb's copy, which holds only in-frame ones; the method was immunoSEQ multiplex PCR. Found here are 150,000 or so clones, roughly 90% of them singletons; the top ten hold about 5%. Here the sequenced sample was peripheral blood, taken on day 0 of AZD1222 vaccination. The chain links TRBV5-5 to TRBJ1-1; the match to TRBD1 covers 8 bases. The clonotype comes from an adult in good health. CDR3: CASTGQGASAVNTEAFF. The CDR3 nucleotides read TGTGCCAGCACCGGACAGGGCGCCTCGGCGGTGAACACTGAAGCTTTCTTT.